The next 12 T cell receptor beta chains were all read from a single sample in a study of T-cell reconstitution after alpha-beta-depleted transplantation in children. Unique molecular identifiers were incorporated when the TCRbeta library was constructed. TCRdb itself ran the PCR reads through MiXCR, one entry per CDR3 protein. The sample yields about 360,000 distinct CDR3 sequences, about an eighth seen once. Here the sequenced sample was PBMCs, taken from the stem cell graft. The receptors originated from a human donor who donated a stem cell graft to a child with Fanconi anemia.

The chain uses TRBV18 and TRBJ2-7, with D possibly TRBD2 on 6 matching bases. CDR3 length: 12 residues. Looked up from germline, CDR1 is KGHSH and CDR2 is LQKENI. Trimming left V 9 bases short and J 2 bases short, with 11 bases between. The CDR3 coding sequence is TGTGCCAGAGCGGGTATAGCCTACGAGCAGTACGTC. Encoded protein: CARAGIAYEQYV.

This clonotype occurred a few times. The chain recombines TRBV20-1 with TRBJ2-3; 8 bases map to TRBD1. With V trimmed by 4 bases and J by 5 bases, 11 bases remained unmatched. Germline-derived CDR1 and CDR2 are DFQATT and SNEGSKA (reference sequence). There are 15 residues in the CDR3. CDR3 sequence: CSAIITGGSGDTQYF. The CDR3 bases are TGCAGTGCTATCATCACAGGGGGGAGTGGAGATACGCAGTATTTT.

This clonotype appeared a few times. The CDR3 region is CASSFADEAFF. The CDR3 bases are TGCGCCAGCAGCTTTGCCGATGAAGCTTTCTTT. The chain uses TRBV5-1 and TRBJ1-1; D is unresolved. Trimming shortened V by 2 bases and J by 7 bases, and 6 bases separated the two germline ends. Germline V CDR1 and CDR2: SGHRS, YFSETQ. The CDR3 totals 11 residues.

This clonotype was counted many times. This chain joins TRBV24-1 and TRBJ2-3, with D perhaps matching TRBD1 or TRBD2 (6 bases each). The CDR3 runs 17 residues. V was trimmed by 0 bases and J by 1 base, leaving 13 bases between them. The germline V gene encodes CDR1 KGHDR and CDR2 SFDVKD. The CDR3 nucleotides read TGTGCCACCAGTGATTTGGGTAGGGGGGCAGGCACAGATACGCAGTATTTT. Translation gives CATSDLGRGAGTDTQYF.

The rearrangement uses TRBV5-1 and TRBJ1-1, with D maybe TRBD1 (6 bases). Germline-derived CDR1 and CDR2 are SGHRS and YFSETQ. V lost 4 bases and J lost 1, with 14 bases in between. CDR3 length equals 15 residues. CDR3 amino acids: CASSGLQGGNTEAFF. DNA of the CDR3: TGCGCCAGCAGCGGGCTACAGGGAGGGAACACTGAAGCTTTCTTT.

The chain has TRBV27 and TRBJ1-6; D unclear. Trimming pared 6 bases from V and 6 bases from J, leaving 9 bases between. The CDR3 is 13 amino acids. Per the germline V gene, CDR1 is MNHEY and CDR2 is SMNVEV (reference sequence). The CDR3 DNA reads TGTGCCAGCAGCCTCCAGACTAATTCACCCCTCCACTTT. Amino acid sequence: CASSLQTNSPLHF.

This clonotype has ten or more counts. An end of the junction does not agree with germline; a read error may underlie this. The CDR3 sequence: CASSLNRGTDTQYF. The CDR3 DNA follows: TGCGCCAGCAGCTTGAACAGGGGAACAGATACGCAGTATTTT. The rearrangement links TRBV12-3 or TRBV12-4 to TRBJ2-3; 7 bases are a match to TRBD1. This CDR3 region has 14 residues.

The chain combines TRBV28 with TRBJ1-1, with TRBD1 matching 8 bases. The length of the CDR3 is 18 residues. The germline CDR1 and CDR2 sequences are MDHEN and SYDVKM. Trimming cost V 4 bases and J 3 bases; bases outside gene matches: 16. CDR3 bases: TGTGCCAGCAGTTCGATTATGACCCAGGGGGCCTGGGACACTGAAGCTTTCTTT. Translation: CASSSIMTQGAWDTEAFF. The whole variable domain, filled in from reference TRBV28 and TRBJ1-1, reads DVKVTQSSRYLVKRTGEKVFLECVQDMDHENMFWYRQDPGLGLRLIYFSYDVKMKEKGDIPEGYSVSREKKERFSLILESASTNQTSMYLCASSSIMTQGAWDTEAFFGQGTRLTVV.

V usage is TRBV29-1 and J usage is TRBJ1-1; 10 bases map to TRBD1. Germline V gives CDR1 SQVTM, CDR2 ANQGSEA. V shed 4 bases, J shed 6 bases, and the junction held 5 bases outside the gene matches. CDR3 length: 13 residues. CDR3 nucleotide sequence: TGCAGCGTTGCGGGACAGGGGTACGCTGAAGCTTTCTTT. Protein product: CSVAGQGYAEAFF.

The chain joins TRBV4-3 to TRBJ1-1; TRBD1 is a possible D gene (6 bases). Germline CDR1 LGHNA, CDR2 YSLEER. V was trimmed by 4 bases and J by 1 base, leaving 13 bases between them. The CDR3 consists of 15 residues. The CDR3 nucleotides read TGCGCCAGCAGCCGTCAGGGGAGGGGGAACACTGAAGCTTTCTTT. Translation gives CASSRQGRGNTEAFF.

CDR3 coding DNA: TGCAGTGCTTTAGGACAGGACTATGGCTACACCTTC. Translated: CSALGQDYGYTF. V is TRBV20-1 and J is TRBJ1-2; 7 nucleotides align to TRBD1. V shed 5 bases, J shed 3 bases, and the junction held 3 bases outside the gene matches. CDR3 length: 12 residues. Germline loops: CDR1 DFQATT, CDR2 SNEGSKA (reference sequence).

DNA of the CDR3: TGTGCCAGCAGTTTATTTCGAGGACCGTCCGAGACCCAGTACTTC. This translates into CASSLFRGPSETQYF. The V call is TRBV12-3 or TRBV12-4, the J call TRBJ2-5; D is unresolved. The CDR3 covers 15 residues. Between the trimmed V and J ends, which lost 2 bases and 5 bases, there was a span of 15 bases.